This TCR beta chain comes out of a study of blood T cell repertoires in COVID-19. For the study at large: Samples came from the United States, Italy and Spain, spanning acute and convalescent COVID-19. PBMCs, B-cell-depleted T cells, or T cells were the source of the cDNA or gDNA that made up the material.

Germline V gives CDR1 SEHNR, CDR2 FQNEAQ (reference sequence). V lost 5 bases, J lost 1 base, and 4 bases stayed unmatched. The CDR3 covers 15 residues. Libraries were prepared by immunoSEQ multiplex PCR; TCRdb keeps only in-frame clonotypes and omits some of them. The sample holds approximately 160,000 clones; approximately 91% are singletons and the top ten take 0.45% to 0.65%. The gene calls are TRBV7-9 and TRBJ2-3, with TRBD2 identical over 9 bases. The sequence was obtained from a man aged 50-59 years with acute or convalescent COVID-19. The sample taken for sequencing was peripheral blood. CDR3 loop: CASSTIAGGTDTQYF. In nucleotides, the CDR3 is TGTGCCAGCAGCACCATAGCGGGGGGCACAGATACGCAGTATTTT.